This section outlines one T cell receptor (beta chain) sequence together with its context. Its antigen remains unidentified. Per-base qualities were not stored, and no clone one base away is much larger. The donors were healthy, HIV-negative adults with no recently reported acute infections or vaccinations. All donors were Caucasian adults living in Nashville, Tennessee, USA. Magnetic negative selection was used to enrich CD4+ T cells, after which naive cells were positively selected on CD45RA and the negative fraction became the memory subset. Blood was obtained by leukapheresis, after which PBMCs were separated by Ficoll-Histopaque density gradient centrifugation and cryopreserved in liquid nitrogen vapor phase. Purity and quantity of every magnetically sorted T cell population were checked by analytical flow cytometry. Genomic DNA was isolated from every sorted fraction and measured by UV absorbance on a Nanodrop 2000c.

TCR CDR3 regions were amplified from genomic DNA by multiplex PCR using the deep immunoSEQ assay. For each cell subset, the extracted genomic DNA was distributed evenly across all wells of several immunoSEQ 96-well plates, and each plate served as one replicate. For sorted subsets, roughly 0.2 ug genomic DNA, equal to 30,000 to 35,000 T cell genomes, was loaded into each replicate PCR. Purified libraries were quantified with a Qubit 3.0 fluorometer, sized on a Bioanalyzer 2100, and re-quantified with the KAPA Library Quantification kit. Every immunoSEQ 96-well plate was sequenced on a dedicated single-read 150-cycle Illumina NextSeq 550 flow cell. The study's processing was this. Because only junctional sequences without quality scores were contained in the immunoSEQ output, filtering matching that applied to full-length reads could not be performed. Sequences were annotated with PyIR, a Python wrapper for IgBLAST v1.9, and V/J genes and CDR3 were assigned using IMGT germline references. Reads with weak V/J assignments (E-value above 1e-6), missing CDR3, stop codons, out-of-frame junctions, or ambiguous translated residues were removed. V3J clonotypes were defined as sequences sharing an identical inferred V gene, J gene, and CDR3 amino acid sequence. Percentage overlap between repertoires was computed as shared unique clonotypes divided by the size of the smaller repertoire. Three approaches were used to assess repertoire richness: RTK rarefaction, the Chao1 estimator, and Recon v2.1 estimates of unobserved clonotypes. Generation probabilities were computed with OLGA for all TCRbeta clonotypes obtained by the gDNA method from a few donors. TCRdb provides this immuneACCESS table in a form limited to in-frame rearrangements. Some clones are lacking; in checked studies, under half of them reflect an unresolved V gene, and why the rest are absent is not known. V and J calls and clone size come straight from that table; D and trimming were deduced from the DNA. The sample data list about 1.1 million clones, and about four fifths of these were observed just once. The ten largest clones represent around 0.47% of the sample.

This entry comes from a study of shared clonotypes between healthy human individuals (dated by TCRdb to the early 2020s). With regard to the full study: The cohort comprised a couple of women and a few men aged 18 to 49 years. For each donor, three plates each were used for CD4 naive and CD4 memory, two plates were used for CD8 naive, and one plate was used for CD8 memory. Blood TCR repertoires of a handful of healthy adults were deeply sequenced to estimate repertoire size and the extent of clonotype sharing between individuals. Different laboratories and diverse techniques were used to prepare libraries and sequence TCR repertoires, to increase sequencing depth and limit assay-specific biases. Leukapheresis yielded between about 0.9 and 9.5 billion PBMCs per donor. Here is what the overall study found, with its caveats: Sharing across a few donors was observed for roughly 5.4% of naive CD4, over 3% of naive CD8, roughly 2.4% of memory CD4, and around 0.4% of memory CD8 clonotypes. The genetic and exposure-history diversity represented was limited by the small number of donors. Even with the large sequencing depth, rarefaction of the sorted-subset datasets indicated that sequencing was incomplete. Sampling was restricted to blood, and TCR repertoires in tissues likely differ from the TCR repertoires found in blood. Based on pairwise subsampling, the degree of clonotype sharing among donors was expected to be affected by sequencing depth. Clonotypes shared by all four sorted-subset donors showed higher generation probabilities than non-shared clonotypes. Larger estimated clonotype richness was generally found for naive subsets than for memory subsets.

From the cysteine up to the phenylalanine, the CDR3 has a length of 14 residues. The entry retains the CDR3 DNA only, 42 bases that are in frame from base 1. CDR1 and CDR2, looked up from the germline V gene, are ENHRY and SYGVKD. The junction shows trimming of 5 bases on V and 7 bases on J, and the gene matches do not reach 6 bases of it. This clonotype was sampled from a man aged 18 to 29 in good health. Some clones in this sample may be carry-over from other donors' samples. Sequenced: memory CD4+ T cells from PBMCs. The intended sense of this specimen's cell subset or site label: CD45RA-negative fraction. Here the chain combines TRBV10-3 and TRBJ1-2, and 11 bases in between align with TRBD1. The nucleotide sequence is given as TGTGCCATCAGTCAAGGACAGGGGGCTGTTGGCTACACCTTC. It translates as CAISQGQGAVGYTF.